Each of the 25 T cell receptor beta chains below was sequenced from the same sample in a study of T-cell memory formation after mild COVID-19. Via MiXCR, TCRdb re-called the 5' RACE reads, giving one row per CDR3 protein. The data show roughly 450,000 distinct CDR3 sequences, 15% to 20% seen once. Sample: PBMCs or a T cell subset sorted from them (not recorded which). Every receptor here comes from an adult woman who had mild COVID-19 (a few samples of this study predate the infection). Cell type and time point are not known.

This clonotype was detected only a few times. The chain carries TRBV20-1 and TRBJ2-1; 9 bases fit TRBD2. The CDR3 is 17 residues long. CDR1 and CDR2 (germline): DFQATT, SNEGSKA (reference sequence). Unmatched junction bases numbered 16, after V lost 2 bases and J lost 8 bases. CDR3 in DNA: TGCAGTGCTAGAATTCAGGGTAGCGGGGGCCCCTGGGATGAGCAGTTCTTC. It is translated as CSARIQGSGGPWDEQFF.

This rearrangement joins TRBV7-2 to TRBJ2-3; 10 bases match TRBD1. The CDR3 loop spans 14 amino acids. V lost 4 bases and J lost 14; bases outside the gene matches: 12. Germline CDR1 SGHTA, CDR2 FQGNSA. DNA of the CDR3: TGTGCCAGCAGCTGGAGAAAGACAGGGGGCGAATGGTATTTT. Translated, it gives CASSWRKTGGEWYF.

This clonotype was observed at least ten times. The chain employs TRBV14 and TRBJ2-7; 7 bases agree with TRBD1. Germline V lookup: CDR1 SGHDN, CDR2 FVKESK. J was trimmed by 2 bases and V by 4 bases; bases with no gene match: 8. The CDR3 loop spans 15 amino acids. The CDR3 reads CASSLGRGLPYEQYF. The CDR3 coding sequence is TGTGCCAGCAGCCTTGGCAGGGGGTTACCCTACGAGCAGTACTTC.

This clonotype was recorded a few times. This sequence joins TRBV27 and TRBJ2-5; D may correspond to TRBD1 or TRBD2 (6 bases each). Between the trimmed V and J ends, which lost 8 bases and 2 bases, there was a span of 15 bases. The CDR3 runs 14 residues. CDR1 and CDR2 (germline): MNHEY, SMNVEV (reference sequence). CDR3 sequence: CASQRGASQETQYF. In DNA form, the CDR3 reads TGTGCCAGCCAAAGGGGGGCGTCTCAAGAGACCCAGTACTTC.

This clonotype was counted only a few times. The CDR3 DNA follows: TGTGCCAGCAGTTACAGCGAGAATCAGCCCCAGCATTTT. This translates into CASSYSENQPQHF. The chain uses TRBV6-2 or TRBV6-3 and TRBJ1-5, with D unresolved. The V end lost 2 bases, the J end lost 4 bases, and 6 bases lay between the germline ends. The germline gives CDR1 MNHEY, CDR2 SVGEGT. The CDR3 is made up of 13 amino acids.

Comment on this clonotype: Lacking the conserved final phenylalanine or tryptophan, this CDR3 likely reflects a read error. No DNA is shown, since the ends of the CDR3 on it are uncertain; the CDR3 is the one TCRdb lists. The chain combines TRBV19 with TRBJ2-4; the listed D gene, TRBD2, was not tested against the DNA. Germline V CDR1 and CDR2: LNHDA, SQIVND (reference sequence). The CDR3 is 13 residues long, counting both termini. CDR3 region: CASSGRLAGPVAV.

V gene TRBV7-9 combines with J gene TRBJ2-3; TRBD2 matches at 7 bases. The CDR3 is made up of 17 amino acids. Unmatched junction bases numbered 17, after V lost 5 bases and J lost 6 bases. Germline CDR1 reads SEHNR; CDR2 reads FQNEAQ (reference sequence). This CDR3 reads CASSPQTGRVNGDTQYF. Here the CDR3 DNA reads TGTGCCAGCAGCCCCCAGACGGGGAGGGTGAATGGGGATACGCAGTATTTT.

The chain couples TRBV6-6 to TRBJ2-1; D perhaps matches TRBD2 (6 bases). The ends were cut back, 5 bases at V and 8 bases at J, with 13 bases in the middle. Germline V gene sequence: CDR1 MNHNY, CDR2 SVGAGI (reference sequence). The CDR3 covers 13 residues. The CDR3 sequence: CASSLRGGDEQFF. As DNA, the CDR3 is TGTGCCAGCAGTCTACGCGGAGGGGATGAGCAGTTCTTC.

In this sample, this clonotype turned up a few times. The rearrangement uses TRBV20-1 and TRBJ2-1; 8 nucleotides agree with TRBD1. The CDR3 consists of 16 residues. The germline V gene encodes CDR1 DFQATT and CDR2 SNEGSKA (reference sequence). Trimming at V came to 6 bases and at J to 7 bases, leaving 17 bases not matched to a gene. CDR3 region: CSAALGGQVLRNEQFF. DNA of the CDR3: TGCAGTGCCGCGCTGGGGGGACAGGTCTTAAGGAATGAGCAGTTCTTC.

This clonotype was picked up a small number of times. The chain couples TRBV25-1 to TRBJ2-7; D is perhaps TRBD1 (5 bases). V shed 3 bases and J shed 4 bases, with 13 bases lying between them. The CDR3 has 14 residues. Germline CDR1 reads MGHDK; CDR2 reads SYGVNS. CDR3 in DNA: TGTGCCAGCAGTGACCCCGCAGGGTTTTACGAGCAGTACTTC. Amino acid sequence: CASSDPAGFYEQYF.

This rearrangement joins TRBV20-1 to TRBJ2-7; tentative D call: TRBD1 (6 bases). The CDR3 is 13 residues long. CDR1 and CDR2 from the germline V gene are DFQATT and SNEGSKA (reference sequence). Between the trimmed V and J ends, which lost 5 bases and 2 bases, there was a span of 13 bases. CDR3 bases: TGCAGTGCTCCCCGCCAGGGGACCTACGAGCAGTACTTC. Translated: CSAPRQGTYEQYF.

This chain uses TRBV19 with TRBJ2-5; 7 bases map to TRBD1. The CDR3 consists of 14 residues. Trimming at V came to 4 bases and at J to 2 bases, leaving 4 bases not matched to a gene. CDR1 is LNHDA, CDR2 SQIVND, per germline (reference sequence). CDR3 loop: CASSTTGLQETQYF. The CDR3 DNA sequence: TGTGCCAGTAGTACGACAGGGCTTCAAGAGACCCAGTACTTC.

The V gene is TRBV7-4, the J gene TRBJ2-1, with 8 positions matching TRBD2. CDR3 size: 18 residues. J was trimmed by 7 bases and V by 6 bases; bases with no gene match: 20. Germline CDR1 and CDR2: SGHVT and SQSDAQ. As DNA, the CDR3 is TGTGCCAGCAGACCTATCTCCCTTAGGCTCCGCGGGGGGAATGAGCAGTTCTTC. Translated, it gives CASRPISLRLRGGNEQFF.

This clonotype has only a few counts. The V gene is TRBV5-5, the J gene TRBJ1-1, with D possibly matching TRBD1 (5 bases). Germline CDR1 is SGHKS and CDR2 is YYEKEE (reference sequence). The V gene lost 3 bases and the J gene lost 2 bases, with 17 bases spanning the gap. The CDR3 is 16 amino acids. The CDR3 region has the DNA TGTGCCAGCAGCTGGAACAGGCTGAGTGGTAACACTGAAGCTTTCTTT. Its protein product is CASSWNRLSGNTEAFF.

This clonotype was detected many times. The J gene is TRBJ1-6, the V gene TRBV5-1; a possible D gene is TRBD1 (5 bases). Trimming shortened V by 1 base and J by 7 bases, and 12 bases separated the two germline ends. Germline CDR1 reads SGHRS; CDR2 reads YFSETQ. CDR3 length: 15 residues. CDR3 DNA: TGCGCCAGCAGCTTGAGGACCGGGGGGAATTCACCCCTCCACTTT. Encoded protein: CASSLRTGGNSPLHF.

The V and J genes are TRBV6-1 and TRBJ1-4; tentative D call: TRBD1 (5 bases). Germline V gene data show CDR1 as MNHNS and CDR2 as SASEGT. CDR3 length: 12 residues. Trimming left V 6 bases short and J 13 bases short, with 15 bases between. The CDR3 loop is CASREGSRGLFF. The DNA of the CDR3 is TGTGCCAGCAGAGAGGGGTCCCGAGGACTGTTTTTT.

This chain links TRBV4-1 with TRBJ2-7, with D possibly being TRBD1 (5 bases). V lost 1 base and J 3 bases, leaving 10 bases between the germline ends. The CDR3 length is 14 residues. Germline assignment: CDR1 MGHRA and CDR2 YSYEKL. CDR3 amino acids: CASSQGVGHYEQYF. CDR3 nucleotides: TGCGCCAGCAGCCAAGGCGTAGGACACTACGAGCAGTACTTC.

This clonotype showed up just a few times. The V gene is TRBV12-3 or TRBV12-4, the J gene TRBJ2-1; maybe TRBD1 (5 bases). With 5 bases removed from V and 7 bases from J, the gap between germline ends came to 12 bases. The CDR3 runs to 13 residues. For the CDR3, the DNA is TGTGCCAGCAGTGTGCAGGGCCCAAATGAGCAGTTCTTC. Protein sequence: CASSVQGPNEQFF.

The rearrangement uses TRBV7-9 and TRBJ1-2, with TRBD1 matching over 10 bases. V shed 3 bases, J shed 8 bases, and the junction held 9 bases outside the gene matches. CDR1 is SEHNR and CDR2 is FQNEAQ in the germline V gene (reference sequence). The CDR3 contains 15 residues. This chain's CDR3 is CASSLTGGGVDGYTF. The CDR3 coding sequence is TGTGCCAGCAGCTTGACAGGGGGCGGGGTCGACGGCTACACCTTC.

The rearrangement joins TRBV20-1 to TRBJ2-1; TRBD1 might be the D (6 bases). V dropped 5 bases and J dropped 0 bases, with 11 bases sitting between them. In germline, CDR1 is DFQATT, CDR2 SNEGSKA (reference sequence). The CDR3 totals 14 residues. The CDR3: CSAEADSSYNEQFF. The DNA of the CDR3 is TGCAGTGCTGAAGCGGACAGCTCCTACAATGAGCAGTTCTTC.

This clonotype was counted only a few times. The chain couples TRBV7-9 to TRBJ2-1; 11 bases agree with TRBD2. The germline V gene encodes CDR1 SEHNR and CDR2 FQNEAQ (reference sequence). V dropped 7 bases and J dropped 4; count of bases not matched to a gene: 6. The CDR3 spans 15 residues. CDR3 sequence reads: CASNSPSGGYNEQFF. CDR3 coding DNA: TGTGCCAGCAACTCCCCTAGCGGGGGGTACAATGAGCAGTTCTTC.

The rearrangement uses TRBV10-3 and TRBJ2-7; 7 nucleotides agree with TRBD1. Germline V gene lookup returns CDR1 ENHRY and CDR2 SYGVKD. With V trimmed by 6 bases and J by 0 bases, 8 bases remained unmatched. The CDR3 is 15 amino acids. CDR3 loop: CAISQPTGSSYEQYF. Here the CDR3 DNA reads TGTGCCATCAGCCAGCCGACAGGGAGCTCCTACGAGCAGTACTTC.

The table lists this clonotype with a few counts. V and J are TRBV30 and TRBJ2-3; D unclear. Germline V gene data show CDR1 as GTSNPN and CDR2 as SVGIG (reference sequence). V was clipped by 0 bases and J by 6 bases, with 13 bases between them. This CDR3 has 14 amino acids. The CDR3 region has the DNA TGTGCCTGGAGTGTCCCCCCCCTAAGCGATACGCAGTATTTT. Its translation is CAWSVPPLSDTQYF.

This clonotype came up a few times. The chain employs TRBV6-5 and TRBJ1-5, with 12 bases that match TRBD1. Germline values: CDR1 MNHEY, CDR2 SVGAGI. The V segment lost 5 bases and the J segment 7 bases; nucleotides outside the gene matches: 6. This CDR3 comprises 15 residues. The CDR3: CASSSGTGGDQPQHF. CDR3 coding DNA: TGTGCCAGCAGTAGCGGGACAGGGGGCGACCAGCCCCAGCATTTT.

The sample holds many counts of this clonotype. This chain links TRBV27 with TRBJ2-1; TRBD2 matches at 10 bases. Germline V CDR1 and CDR2: MNHEY, SMNVEV (reference sequence). CDR3 length: 15 amino acids. Trimming at V came to 6 bases and at J to 4 bases, leaving 6 bases not matched to a gene. The CDR3 is CASRWTSGVYNEQFF. For the CDR3, the DNA is TGTGCCAGCAGGTGGACTAGCGGAGTTTACAATGAGCAGTTCTTC.